This T cell receptor (beta chain) originates from a study of blood T cell repertoires in COVID-19. Study information: Collection of acute and convalescent COVID-19 samples took place in the United States, Italy and Spain.

CDR3 length: 15 residues. Germline V gene lookup returns CDR1 SGHKS and CDR2 YYEKEE (reference sequence). The V end lost 1 base, the J end lost 2 bases, and 12 bases lay between the germline ends. The protocol was immunoSEQ multiplex PCR, while the TCRdb copy is restricted to in-frame clones and leaves out a portion. The sample records 65,000 to 70,000 clones, around 86% being singletons. The receptor's source is a middle-aged man with COVID-19, enrolled during active disease. Sequencing was carried out using peripheral blood. The V and J genes are TRBV5-5 and TRBJ1-1; weak D call: TRBD1 (6 bases). CDR3 coding DNA: TGTGCCAGCAGCTTGATGGCAGGGGTAAACACTGAAGCTTTCTTT. This translates into CASSLMAGVNTEAFF.